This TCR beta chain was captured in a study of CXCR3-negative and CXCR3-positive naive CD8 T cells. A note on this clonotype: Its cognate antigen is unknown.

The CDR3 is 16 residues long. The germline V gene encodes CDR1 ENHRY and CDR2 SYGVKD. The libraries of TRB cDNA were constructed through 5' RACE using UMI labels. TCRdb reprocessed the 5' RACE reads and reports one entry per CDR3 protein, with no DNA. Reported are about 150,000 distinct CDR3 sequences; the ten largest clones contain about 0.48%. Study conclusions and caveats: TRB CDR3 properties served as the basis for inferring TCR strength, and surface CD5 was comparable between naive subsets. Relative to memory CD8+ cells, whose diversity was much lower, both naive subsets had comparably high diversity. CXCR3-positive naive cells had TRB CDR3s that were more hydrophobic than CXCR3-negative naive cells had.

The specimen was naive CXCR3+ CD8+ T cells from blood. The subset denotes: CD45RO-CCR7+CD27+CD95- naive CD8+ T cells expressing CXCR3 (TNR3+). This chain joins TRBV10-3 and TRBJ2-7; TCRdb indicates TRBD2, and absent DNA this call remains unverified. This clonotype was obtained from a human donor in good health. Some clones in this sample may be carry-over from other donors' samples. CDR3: CAISENGQGLPYEQYF.